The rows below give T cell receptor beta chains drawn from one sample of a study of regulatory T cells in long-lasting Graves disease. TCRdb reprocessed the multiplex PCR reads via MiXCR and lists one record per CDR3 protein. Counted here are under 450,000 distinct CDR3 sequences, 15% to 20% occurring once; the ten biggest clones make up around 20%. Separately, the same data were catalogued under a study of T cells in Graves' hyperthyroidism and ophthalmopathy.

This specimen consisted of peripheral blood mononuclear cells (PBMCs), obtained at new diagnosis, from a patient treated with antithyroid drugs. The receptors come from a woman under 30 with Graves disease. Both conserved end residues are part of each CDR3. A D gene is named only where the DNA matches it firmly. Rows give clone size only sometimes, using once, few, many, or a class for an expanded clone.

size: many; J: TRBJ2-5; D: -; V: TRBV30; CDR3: CAWRGRATQYF; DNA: TGTGCCTGGAGAGGTAGGGCGACCCAGTACTTC
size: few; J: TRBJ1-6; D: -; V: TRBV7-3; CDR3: CASSLTHNSPLHF; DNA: TGTGCCAGCAGCTTAACACACAATTCACCCCTCCACTTT
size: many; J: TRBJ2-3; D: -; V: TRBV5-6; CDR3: CASTHQRSTDTQYF; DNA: TGCGCCAGCACCCATCAGCGTAGCACAGATACGCAGTATTTT
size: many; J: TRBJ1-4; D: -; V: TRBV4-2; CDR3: CASSQDLTGGDEKLFF; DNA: TGTGCCAGCAGCCAAGATCTAACGGGGGGCGATGAAAAACTGTTTTTT
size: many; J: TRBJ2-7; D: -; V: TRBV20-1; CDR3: CSATDRRDEQYF; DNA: TGCAGTGCCACCGACAGGCGCGACGAGCAGTACTTC
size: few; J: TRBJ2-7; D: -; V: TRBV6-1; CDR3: CASSGAGAEQYF; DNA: TGTGCCAGCAGTGGGGCAGGTGCCGAGCAGTACTTC
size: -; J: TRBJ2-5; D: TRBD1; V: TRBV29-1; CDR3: CSVGGTGRETQYF; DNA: TGCAGCGTTGGAGGGACAGGGCGCGAGACCCAGTACTTC
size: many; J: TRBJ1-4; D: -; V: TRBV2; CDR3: CASKLRQANEKLFF; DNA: TGTGCCAGCAAGTTGCGGCAGGCTAATGAAAAACTGTTTTTT
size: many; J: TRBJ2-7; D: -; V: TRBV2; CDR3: CASILGLNEQYF; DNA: -
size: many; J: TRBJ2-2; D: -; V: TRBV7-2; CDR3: CASREDNLRDRGRELFF; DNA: TGTGCCAGCAGAGAGGACAATCTGCGGGATCGTGGCCGGGAGCTGTTTTTT
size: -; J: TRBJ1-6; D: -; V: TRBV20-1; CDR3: CSARTPSSSYNSPLHF; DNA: TGCAGTGCCCGGACACCTAGTAGCTCCTATAATTCACCCCTCCACTTT
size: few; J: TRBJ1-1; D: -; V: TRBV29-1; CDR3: CSVEFGHLNTEAFF; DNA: TGCAGCGTTGAATTTGGACACCTGAACACTGAAGCTTTCTTT